This T cell receptor beta chain was identified in a study of blood T cell repertoires in COVID-19. On the study more broadly: From the United States, Italy and Spain came samples of acute and convalescent COVID-19. PBMCs, B-cell-depleted T cells, or T cells were the source of the cDNA or gDNA that made up the material.

The CDR3 sequence is 13 residues long. CDR1 SGHTA and CDR2 FQGNSA come from the germline V gene. Trimming stripped 5 bases from V and 6 bases from J, with 13 bases between. In the authors' workflow: Amplifying reference gene primers gave estimates of nucleated cell counts. Assay used: immunoSEQ multiplex PCR; TCRdb lists only in-frame clones, some missing. Clonal size and the V and J genes are those of that table, whereas D and trimming came from the DNA. The sample includes roughly 120,000 clones, approximately 80% of them seen just once. The V and J genes are TRBV7-2 and TRBJ1-2; D is possibly TRBD1 (6 bases). The specimen sequenced was peripheral blood. The TCR was taken from a man between 45 and 60 years old with acute or convalescent COVID-19. The CDR3 DNA reads as TGTGCCAGCAGCCCACAGGGAGGGGATGGCTACACCTTC. Translating gives CASSPQGGDGYTF.